The sample holds many counts of the clone carrying this T cell receptor beta chain. The antigen is undetermined. TCRdb analysed the 5' RACE reads with MiXCR anew, one entry per CDR3 protein. Here the sample spans 130,000 or so distinct CDR3 sequences, about 3.2% being singletons. The ends lost 5 bases at V and 6 bases at J; junction bases unmatched: 7. The CDR3 length is 15 residues. CDR1 is MNHEY and CDR2 is SMNVEV in the germline V gene (reference sequence). The data originate from a study of neurological immune-mediated disorders. The study's findings and limits: When the repertoires were grouped phylogenetically, those of 18 of the 34 multiple sclerosis patients came together in a single cluster of related CDR3 sequences, which points to a possible repertoire-level signature. Expanded clones shared no CDR3 amino acid sequences across subjects, suggesting private repertoires in all groups. The most TCR clonal expansion was seen in HTLV-1-associated myelopathy, whereas the least was seen in multiple sclerosis, below the level in healthy controls.

The TCR sequence derives from a woman aged 30 to 39 with multiple sclerosis. The chain joins TRBV27 to TRBJ1-4, with 9 bases identical to TRBD1. Sequenced sample: PBMCs. CDR3 region: CASSARTGVYEKLFF. CDR3 bases: TGTGCCAGCAGTGCCCGGACAGGGGTTTATGAAAAACTGTTTTTT. Full variable domain (remainder filled in from reference TRBV27 and TRBJ1-4): EAQVTQNPRYLITVTGKKLTVTCSQNMNHEYMSWYRQDPGLGLRQIYYSMNVEVTDKGDVPEGYKVSRKEKRNFPLILESPSPNQTSLYFCASSARTGVYEKLFFGSGTQLSVL.